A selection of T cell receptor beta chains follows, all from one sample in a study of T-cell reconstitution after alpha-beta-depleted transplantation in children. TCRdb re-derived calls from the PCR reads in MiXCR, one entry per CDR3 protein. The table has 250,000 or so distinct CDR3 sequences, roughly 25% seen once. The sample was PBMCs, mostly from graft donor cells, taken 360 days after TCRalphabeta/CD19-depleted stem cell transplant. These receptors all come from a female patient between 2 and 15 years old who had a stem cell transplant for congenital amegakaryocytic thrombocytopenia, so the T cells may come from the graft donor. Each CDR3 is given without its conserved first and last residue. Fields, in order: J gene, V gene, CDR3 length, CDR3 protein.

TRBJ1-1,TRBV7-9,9,ATLGGGEAF
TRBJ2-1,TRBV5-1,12,ASSLYTGADEQF
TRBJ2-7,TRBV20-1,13,SARDLGREENEQY
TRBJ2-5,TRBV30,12,AWSVGPDQETQY
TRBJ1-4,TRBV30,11,AWGTGTNEKLF
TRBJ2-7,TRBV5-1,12,ASSLDLARGEQY
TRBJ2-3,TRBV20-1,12,SAKAGGDTDTQY
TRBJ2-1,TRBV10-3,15,AISESFPSGSFNEQF
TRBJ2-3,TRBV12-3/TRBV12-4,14,ASSLGDRVSTDTQY
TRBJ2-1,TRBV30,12,AWSRDRIYNEQF
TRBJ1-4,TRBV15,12,ATRAEVVAEKLF
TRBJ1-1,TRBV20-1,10,SARAGNTEAF
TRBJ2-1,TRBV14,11,ASSRGRYNEQF
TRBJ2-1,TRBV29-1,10,SVDRAGNEQF
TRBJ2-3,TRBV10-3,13,AISDSLTSTDTQY
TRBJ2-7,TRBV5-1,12,ASSLTSGSYEQY
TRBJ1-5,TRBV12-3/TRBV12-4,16,ASSFRDRGEHSNQPQH
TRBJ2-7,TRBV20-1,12,SASRGTRIYEQY
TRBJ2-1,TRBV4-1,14,ASSQEGDLAVGEQF
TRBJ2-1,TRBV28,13,ASSLRIGIRAEQF
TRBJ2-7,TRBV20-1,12,SAGAGWGDYEQY
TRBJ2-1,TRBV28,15,ASSLMGFSHLYNEQF
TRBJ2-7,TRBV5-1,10,ASSRDLYEQY
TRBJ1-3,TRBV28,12,ASRVGFSGNTIY
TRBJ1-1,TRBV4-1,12,ASSYRDGYTEAF
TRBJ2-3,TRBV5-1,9,ASSLTYTQY
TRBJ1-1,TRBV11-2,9,ATHGNAEAF
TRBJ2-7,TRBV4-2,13,ASSQDVRPGYEQY
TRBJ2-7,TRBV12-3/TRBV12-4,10,ASSLVYYEQY
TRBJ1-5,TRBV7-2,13,ASSLVSGSNQPQH
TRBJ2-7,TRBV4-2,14,ASSQDRVSSGYEQY
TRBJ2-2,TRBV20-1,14,SARAAGQGSHGELF
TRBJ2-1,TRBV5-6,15,ASSLAWASGAAGEQF
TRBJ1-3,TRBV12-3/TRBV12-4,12,ASRGAGSGNTIY
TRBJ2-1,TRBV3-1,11,ASSQGFRNEQF
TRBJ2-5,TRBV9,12,ASSVGGGAETQY
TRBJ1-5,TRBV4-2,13,ASSHMTGLYQPQH